Reported below is one T cell receptor (beta chain). What it binds is unknown. The data stem from a study of post-analysis software for immune sequencing data. Study-level results: Batch-mates among the samples co-clustered strongly by F measure. Among a few TRBV segments more frequent in patients than controls were TRBV5-6, TRBV5-1 and TRBV20-1.

Each TCR beta cDNA library carried unique molecular identifiers. TCRdb ran MiXCR on the PCR reads and lists one entry per CDR3 protein. The data contain around 400,000 distinct CDR3 sequences, 30% to 40% of them singletons. The germline V gene encodes CDR1 DFQATT and CDR2 SNEGSKA (reference sequence). This CDR3 contains 13 residues. This receptor was identified in a girl aged 2-10 years with multiple sclerosis. Material: blood. This rearrangement joins TRBV20-1 to TRBJ2-5, with 9 bases that match TRBD2. In DNA form, the CDR3 reads TGCAATGTGCTTAGCGGGAGAGGAGAGACCCAGTACTTC. Encoded protein: CNVLSGRGETQYF.